This TCR beta chain came from a study of blood T cells in healthy people across ages. The V gene lost 1 base and the J gene lost 5 bases, with 5 bases spanning the gap. Germline CDR1 is MGHDK and CDR2 is SYGVNS. The CDR3 is 13 residues long. A second about 6 to 12 cycle PCR used barcoded and J-beta primers. TCRdb fed the 5' RACE reads into MiXCR, producing one record per CDR3 protein. The table lists 1.6 million or so distinct CDR3 sequences, about 31% of them singletons. V is TRBV25-1 and J is TRBJ1-4, with D hard to call. This sequence was found in a woman in her 30s in good health. Sequencing used blood. The CDR3 spells CASSELGNEKLFF. CDR3 DNA sequence: TGTGCCAGCAGTGAATTAGGGAATGAAAAACTGTTTTTT.